The 32 T cell receptor beta chains below all came from one sample that was sequenced in a study of T cell changes during pregnancy in multiple sclerosis. Profiling relied on immunoSEQ multiplex PCR, and the TCRdb table lists in-frame clones only, not all of them. The repertoire holds some 46,000 clones, with about 91% as singletons. Specimen: peripheral blood, collected in the third trimester of pregnancy. The receptors derive from a female donor with multiple sclerosis, enrolled in a pregnancy study.

This clone was recorded once. V and J are TRBV5-1 and TRBJ2-3, with D possibly matching TRBD2 (6 bases). This CDR3 contains 13 residues. V was cut by 5 bases and J by 2 bases, with 9 bases left in between. Germline CDR1 is SGHRS and CDR2 is YFSETQ. The CDR3 protein is CASSIADTDTQYF. The CDR3 nucleotides are TGCGCCAGCAGTATAGCGGACACAGATACGCAGTATTTT. Filled out from reference TRBV5-1 and TRBJ2-3, the complete variable domain reads KAGVTQTPRYLIKTRGQQVTLSCSPISGHRSVSWYQQTPGQGLQFLFEYFSETQRNKGNFPGRFSGRQFSNSRSEMNVSTLELGDSALYLCASSIADTDTQYFGPGTRLTVL.

The chain has TRBV6-1 and TRBJ1-5; maybe TRBD1 (5 bases). Trimming took 6 bases from V and 1 from J, leaving 10 bases between them. The CDR3 spans 14 residues. Per the germline V gene, CDR1 is MNHNS and CDR2 is SASEGT. This CDR3 is CASRDNWSNQPQHF. CDR3 nucleotides: TGTGCCAGCAGGGACAATTGGAGCAATCAGCCCCAGCATTTT.

The chain recombines TRBV10-3 with TRBJ2-3; 7 bases match TRBD2. Losses at the gene ends were 4 bases for V and 3 bases for J; bases not matched to a gene: 4. CDR1 and CDR2 from the germline V gene are ENHRY and SYGVKD. This CDR3 region has 14 residues. The CDR3 reads CAISGGSFTDTQYF. The DNA of the CDR3 is TGTGCCATCAGTGGCGGGAGTTTTACAGATACGCAGTATTTT.

The genes are TRBV9 and TRBJ1-1; 10 nucleotides line up with TRBD1. In germline, CDR1 is SGDLS, CDR2 YYNGEE. With 3 bases clipped from V and 6 bases from J, the junction kept 2 bases outside the gene matches. The CDR3 is made up of 13 amino acids. CDR3 in DNA: TGTGCCAGCAGCGCCGGGACAGGGGCTGAAGCTTTCTTT. Translating gives CASSAGTGAEAFF.

The rearrangement joins TRBV4-1 to TRBJ1-1; no firm D call. Per the germline V gene, CDR1 is MGHRA and CDR2 is YSYEKL. Trimming shortened V by 0 bases and J by 1 base, and 12 bases separated the two germline ends. This CDR3 spans 16 amino acids. CDR3 in amino acids: CASSQEPEKTNTEAFF. The CDR3, as DNA: TGCGCCAGCAGCCAAGAACCAGAAAAAACGAACACTGAAGCTTTCTTT.

The chain combines TRBV2 with TRBJ1-2; D is undetermined. Trimming pared 7 bases from V and 4 bases from J, leaving 13 bases between. In germline, CDR1 is SNHLY, CDR2 FYNNEI. This CDR3 comprises 13 residues. The CDR3 DNA reads TGTGCCAGCACCACCCTGCCGGGCTATGGCTACACCTTC. Amino acids: CASTTLPGYGYTF.

This clone was counted a single time. The chain has TRBV6-1 and TRBJ1-1; D is unresolved. Germline loops: CDR1 MNHNS, CDR2 SASEGT. With 8 bases removed from V and 0 bases from J, the gap between germline ends came to 16 bases. The CDR3 is 15 residues long. This CDR3 reads CASYGRGKLNTEAFF. The CDR3 nucleotides are TGTGCCAGCTATGGACGGGGAAAACTGAACACTGAAGCTTTCTTT.

This chain joins TRBV28 and TRBJ1-5, with D unresolved. Trimming cost V 3 bases and J 6 bases, with 9 bases left between them. This CDR3 spans 13 amino acids. Germline values: CDR1 MDHEN, CDR2 SYDVKM. The CDR3 nucleotides are TGTGCCAGCAGTTTGAACCTAGGTCAGCCCCAGCATTTT. Translating it yields CASSLNLGQPQHF.

The rearrangement uses TRBV9 and TRBJ2-6; the D gene is possibly TRBD1 (5 bases). V lost 0 bases to trimming and J lost 0 bases, with 10 bases between them. The CDR3 length is 17 residues. Germline V lookup: CDR1 SGDLS, CDR2 YYNGEE. CDR3 residues: CASSVGRQYSGANVLTF. The CDR3 bases are TGTGCCAGCAGCGTAGGGAGACAGTACTCTGGGGCCAACGTCCTGACTTTC.

J is TRBJ1-5 and V is TRBV19; D ambiguous. The CDR3 is 17 residues long. V was shortened by 1 base and J by 0 bases, with 13 bases between the two germline ends. Germline-derived CDR1 and CDR2 are LNHDA and SQIVND (reference sequence). Here the CDR3 reads CASSIAWRRLSNQPQHF. DNA for the CDR3: TGTGCCAGTAGTATAGCGTGGAGGAGACTTAGCAATCAGCCCCAGCATTTT.

This chain joins TRBV27 and TRBJ2-1, with 9 bases that match TRBD2. The CDR3 runs 15 residues. Trimming cost V 2 bases and J 4 bases; bases outside gene matches: 3. The germline gives CDR1 MNHEY, CDR2 SMNVEV (reference sequence). The DNA for the CDR3 is TGTGCCAGCAGTTTAGTGACTAGCGGTTACAATGAGCAGTTCTTC. Its protein product is CASSLVTSGYNEQFF.

The CDR3 protein is CASGLDYRADYGYTF. The CDR3, as DNA: TGTGCTAGTGGTTTGGACTACAGGGCGGACTATGGCTACACCTTC. V gene TRBV12-5 combines with J gene TRBJ1-2; TRBD1 might be the D (6 bases). The V gene's germline CDR1 is LGHNT and CDR2 FRNRAP. The V and J ends lost 1 base and 3 bases respectively, with 12 bases between them. CDR3 length: 15 residues.

The chain uses TRBV4-3 and TRBJ2-5, with unresolved D. V was shortened by 4 bases and J by 4 bases, with 13 bases between the two germline ends. CDR1 is LGHNA, CDR2 YSLEER, per germline. The CDR3 contains 14 residues. The CDR3, as DNA: TGCGCCAGCAGCCGCGGATATTTGGGAGAGACCCAGTACTTC. Its protein is CASSRGYLGETQYF.

This clone was seen a single time. CDR3: CASSLTGATNEKLFF. In DNA, the CDR3 is TGTGCCAGTAGTCTCACAGGAGCAACTAATGAAAAACTGTTTTTT. The chain recombines TRBV19 with TRBJ1-4; possibly TRBD1 for D (5 bases). Germline V gene data show CDR1 as LNHDA and CDR2 as SQIVND (reference sequence). Trimming pared 5 bases from V and 0 bases from J, leaving 10 bases between. The CDR3 extends over 15 amino acids.

The V and J genes are TRBV20-1 and TRBJ2-3; D gene unclear. V lost 5 bases, J lost 6 bases, and 9 bases lay in between. CDR1 is DFQATT, CDR2 SNEGSKA, per germline (reference sequence). The CDR3 consists of 11 residues. CDR3 amino acids: CSAPAMDTQYF. CDR3 sequence (DNA): TGCAGTGCTCCTGCTATGGATACGCAGTATTTT.

The J gene is TRBJ1-2, the V gene TRBV12-1. TRBV12-1 is reported as a pseudogene. The CDR3 runs 16 residues. In DNA form, the CDR3 reads TGTGCCAGCAGCTTTTACGAGGGCCCCCGGGACTATGGCTACACCTTC. Encoded protein: CASSFYEGPRDYGYTF.

V usage is TRBV5-1 and J usage is TRBJ1-3, with a tentative D call TRBD1 (5 bases). Germline V lookup: CDR1 SGHRS, CDR2 YFSETQ. This CDR3 spans 14 amino acids. Trimming cost V 6 bases and J 4 bases, with 14 bases left between them. Here the CDR3 DNA reads TGCGCCAGCATGGGTCAGGGCTACGGAAACACCATATATTTT. Protein sequence: CASMGQGYGNTIYF.

A single count supports this clone. The CDR3 protein is CASSVAGEGYEQYF. The CDR3 bases are TGTGCCAGCAGCGTAGCGGGAGAAGGCTACGAGCAGTACTTC. The chain uses TRBV9 and TRBJ2-7, with D tentatively TRBD2 (6 bases). The CDR3 totals 14 residues. Between the trimmed V and J ends, which lost 0 bases and 3 bases, there was a span of 10 bases. The germline gives CDR1 SGDLS, CDR2 YYNGEE.

This chain links TRBV28 with TRBJ2-2; D may be TRBD1 (6 bases). The germline gives CDR1 MDHEN, CDR2 SYDVKM. V gave up 5 bases and J gave up 6 bases, with 19 bases separating them. CDR3 length equals 16 residues. The CDR3 coding sequence is TGTGCCAGCAGTCAATCATCCGGGACAAGGGCCGGGGAGCTGTTTTTT. Amino acids: CASSQSSGTRAGELFF. The whole variable domain, remainder taken from reference TRBV28 and TRBJ2-2, is DVKVTQSSRYLVKRTGEKVFLECVQDMDHENMFWYRQDPGLGLRLIYFSYDVKMKEKGDIPEGYSVSREKKERFSLILESASTNQTSMYLCASSQSSGTRAGELFFGEGSRLTVL.

The V gene is TRBV6-5, the J gene TRBJ2-2, with 8 bases identical to TRBD1. Germline V gene data show CDR1 as MNHEY and CDR2 as SVGAGI. V trimming: 2 bases; J trimming: 1 base; junction bases outside the gene matches: 3. The CDR3 is made up of 16 amino acids. CDR3 residues: CASSYLGTGNTGELFF. The CDR3 DNA follows: TGTGCCAGCAGTTACCTCGGGACAGGGAACACCGGGGAGCTGTTTTTT.

The chain combines TRBV7-9 with TRBJ1-5, with TRBD1 identical over 10 bases. CDR3 length: 14 amino acids. The junction had 3 bases not matched to a gene; V was cut back by 4 bases and J by 6 bases. Germline values: CDR1 SEHNR, CDR2 FQNEAQ (reference sequence). As DNA, the CDR3 is TGTGCCAGCAGCTCCCGGGACAGGGGTCAGCCCCAGCATTTT. It codes for CASSSRDRGQPQHF.

V gene TRBV7-3 combines with J gene TRBJ2-7; 9 positions agree with TRBD1. CDR3 length equals 14 residues. V shed 4 bases and J 2 bases; nucleotides not matched to a gene: 3. CDR1 is SGHTA and CDR2 is FQGTGA in the germline V gene. The DNA of the CDR3 is TGTGCCAGCAGCTCCACAGGGGGCCCCTACGAGCAGTACTTC. Encoded protein: CASSSTGGPYEQYF.

The chain uses TRBV30 and TRBJ1-2, with 9 bases identical to TRBD1. With V trimmed by 2 bases and J by 4 bases, 5 bases remained unmatched. From germline, CDR1 is GTSNPN and CDR2 SVGIG (reference sequence). CDR3 length equals 14 residues. The CDR3 DNA reads TGTGCCTGGAGTTCCGGGACAGGGCCCTATGGCTACACCTTC. This encodes CAWSSGTGPYGYTF.

The CDR3 region is CASSPITSLGMRTGELFF. CDR3 DNA sequence: TGTGCCAGCAGCCCGATAACTAGCCTCGGAATGAGGACCGGGGAGCTGTTTTTT. V usage is TRBV14 and J usage is TRBJ2-2, with D possibly TRBD2 on 6 matching bases. Germline V gene data show CDR1 as SGHDN and CDR2 as FVKESK. The CDR3 sequence is 18 residues long. V was shortened by 4 bases and J by 5 bases, with 23 bases between the two germline ends.

The genes are TRBV2 and TRBJ1-2, with D perhaps matching TRBD1 (6 bases). The CDR3 is 15 residues long. Trimming left V 1 base short and J 4 bases short, with 13 bases between. Per the germline V gene, CDR1 is SNHLY and CDR2 is FYNNEI. CDR3 sequence: CASSEVGAGVYGYTF. CDR3 DNA sequence: TGTGCCAGCAGTGAAGTGGGGGCAGGGGTCTATGGCTACACCTTC.

The chain links TRBV12-5 to TRBJ2-2, with 9 positions matching TRBD2. The length of the CDR3 is 15 residues. Per the germline V gene, CDR1 is LGHNT and CDR2 is FRNRAP. The ends lost 4 bases at V and 4 bases at J; junction bases unmatched: 4. The CDR3 nucleotides read TGTGCTAGTGGTTCGCGGGAGGGTCTCACCGGGGAGCTGTTTTTT. Its protein is CASGSREGLTGELFF.

The rearrangement uses TRBV9 and TRBJ2-1; 8 nucleotides match TRBD2. The V gene end was trimmed by 3 bases and the J gene end by 0 bases; junction bases not matched to a gene: 2. The CDR3 extends over 15 amino acids. Germline values: CDR1 SGDLS, CDR2 YYNGEE. CDR3 amino acids: CASSGSGSSYNEQFF. The CDR3, as DNA: TGTGCCAGCAGCGGAAGCGGGAGCTCCTACAATGAGCAGTTCTTC.

This chain links TRBV6-5 with TRBJ1-1, with 7 bases matching TRBD1. CDR3 length: 14 amino acids. Losses at the gene ends were 5 bases for V and 0 bases for J; bases not matched to a gene: 3. CDR1 is MNHEY and CDR2 is SVGAGI in the germline V gene. Here the CDR3 reads CASSKQGLNTEAFF. DNA for the CDR3: TGTGCCAGCAGTAAACAGGGGCTGAACACTGAAGCTTTCTTT.

The CDR3 spells CASSLGDRGSQETQYF. As DNA, the CDR3 is TGTGCCAGCAGCTTAGGGGACAGGGGAAGCCAAGAGACCCAGTACTTC. This chain links TRBV7-2 with TRBJ2-5, with 10 bases aligning to TRBD1. This CDR3 contains 16 residues. Germline CDR1 and CDR2: SGHTA and FQGNSA. V lost 1 base and J lost 1; bases outside the gene matches: 3.

The CDR3 DNA reads TGCGCCAGCATCCCCAGACCTAGCGACAACTCTGGGGCCAACGTCCTGACTTTC. Encoded protein: CASIPRPSDNSGANVLTF. The V gene is TRBV5-1, the J gene TRBJ2-6; the D gene is possibly TRBD2 (6 bases). The germline V gene has CDR1 SGHRS and CDR2 YFSETQ. This CDR3 is built from 18 residues. Between the trimmed V and J ends, which lost 6 bases and 0 bases, there was a span of 19 bases. Variable domain in full (rest from reference TRBV5-1 and TRBJ2-6): KAGVTQTPRYLIKTRGQQVTLSCSPISGHRSVSWYQQTPGQGLQFLFEYFSETQRNKGNFPGRFSGRQFSNSRSEMNVSTLELGDSALYLCASIPRPSDNSGANVLTFGAGSRLTVL.

This clone has only one observation. V usage is TRBV5-1 and J usage is TRBJ2-7, with TRBD1 identical over 9 bases. The germline gives CDR1 SGHRS, CDR2 YFSETQ. This CDR3 region has 13 residues. The trim removed 3 bases at V and 6 bases at J, leaving 4 bases unmatched. The CDR3 DNA reads TGCGCCAGCAGCTCAGACAGGGGGGTCGAGCAGTACTTC. Translated: CASSSDRGVEQYF.

This chain joins TRBV7-8 and TRBJ2-3; TRBD2 matches at 12 bases. Germline CDR1 SGHVS, CDR2 FQNEAQ. V lost 1 base and J lost 4; bases outside the gene matches: 3. The CDR3 has 16 residues. For the CDR3, the DNA is TGTGCCAGCAGCTTAGTTCTAGCGGGAGGGTCAGATACGCAGTATTTT. Its translation is CASSLVLAGGSDTQYF.